Ten or more counts support the clone carrying this T cell receptor (beta chain). Germline V lookup: CDR1 DFQATT, CDR2 SNEGSKA (reference sequence). The CDR3 is 15 amino acids. Unmatched junction bases numbered 7, after V lost 0 bases and J lost 6 bases. The data were obtained in a study of metastatic and nonmetastatic thyroid tumors. Via MiXCR, TCRdb re-called the PCR reads. The sample has over 30,000 clones, 15% to 20% seen once; the top ten hold approximately 14%. Nobody among the patients had been given any treatment before thyroid surgery. The rearrangement links TRBV20-1 to TRBJ2-3; 9 bases are shared with TRBD1. The TCR was taken from a female donor with papillary thyroid cancer or a benign thyroid nodule (not recorded which). Some clones in this sample may be carry-over from other donors' samples. Sequenced sample: tumor tissue. The DNA for the CDR3 is TGCAGTGCTAGAGACCCGGACAGGGGAAGGGATACGCAGTATTTT. Its protein product is CSARDPDRGRDTQYF.